At least ten counts were recorded for the clone carrying this T cell receptor beta chain. Antigen specificity is unknown. 5'RACE employing 10-nucleotide random UMIs yielded the cDNA. The yield of each sequencing run was over 180 million TCR-beta sequences from 15-18 subjects. TCRdb reprocessed the 5' RACE reads with MiXCR, giving one entry per CDR3 protein. This table holds fewer than 40,000 distinct CDR3 sequences, over 4% found once. This sample was taken from a study of neurological immune-mediated disorders. This CDR3 contains 15 residues. Germline CDR1 reads KGHSH; CDR2 reads LQKENI. Trimming stripped 0 bases from V and 0 bases from J, with 6 bases between. Findings and caveats of the study: Expanded clones shared no identical CDR3 amino acid sequences across subjects, which suggested private TCR-beta repertoires in all groups. Levels of TCR clonal expansion peaked in HTLV-1-associated myelopathy and reached their lowest in multiple sclerosis, under those of healthy controls.

The receptor comes from a man aged 18-30 years in good health. V usage is TRBV18 and J usage is TRBJ1-3; no clear D gene. The sample taken for sequencing was PBMCs. The CDR3 region has the DNA TGTGCCAGCTCACCACCAGCCAACTCTGGAAACACCATATATTTT. It encodes CASSPPANSGNTIYF. The full variable domain, its missing parts supplied by reference TRBV18 and TRBJ1-3, is NAGVMQNPRHLVRRRGQEARLRCSPMKGHSHVYWYRQLPEEGLKFMVYLQKENIIDESGMPKERFSAEFPKEGPSILRIQQVVRGDSAAYFCASSPPANSGNTIYFGEGSWLTVV.